The 30 T cell receptor beta chains reported below all come from one sample, sequenced in a study of blood T cell repertoires in COVID-19 (dated by TCRdb to 2020 to 2021). Library prep was done by the immunoSEQ multiplex PCR assay. TCRdb's version of the immuneACCESS table is confined to in-frame rearrangements and falls short of the full clone set. An unresolved V gene accounts for under half of the shortfall where checked; the remainder is of unknown origin. The sample data list 150,000 or so clones, and 80% of these were observed just once. About 3.4% of the sample comes from the top ten. Sequenced: PBMCs or T cells enriched from blood (not recorded which). Source of these receptors: a woman aged 60 to 75 who had recovered from COVID-19.

The CDR3 coding sequence is TGTGCCAGCAGCCGACAACAGGGGCTTAATGAAAAACTGTTTTTT. Protein: CASSRQQGLNEKLFF. The V and J genes are TRBV7-6 and TRBJ1-4, with 7 bases matching TRBD1. The CDR3 runs to 15 residues. Trimming cost V 5 bases and J 4 bases; bases outside gene matches: 7. Germline V gives CDR1 SGHVS, CDR2 FNYEAQ.

Notes on this clone: This sample also contains other DNA sequences that code for the same CDR3. The J gene is TRBJ2-2, the V gene TRBV18; the match to TRBD1 covers 7 bases. The germline V gene has CDR1 KGHSH and CDR2 LQKENI. With 4 bases clipped from V and 1 base from J, the junction kept 3 bases outside the gene matches. The CDR3 has 15 amino acids. The CDR3 protein is CASSLRTGNTGELFF. The CDR3 DNA is TGTGCCAGCTCACTTAGGACAGGGAACACCGGGGAGCTGTTTTTT.

The rearrangement uses TRBV18 and TRBJ1-5; 10 bases align to TRBD1. V shed 2 bases and J 6 bases; nucleotides not matched to a gene: 4. The CDR3 spans 15 residues. Germline CDR1 reads KGHSH; CDR2 reads LQKENI. The CDR3 is CASSPSGDRGQPQHF. The CDR3 coding sequence is TGTGCCAGCTCACCATCCGGGGACAGGGGTCAGCCCCAGCATTTT.

This chain connects TRBV2 to TRBJ2-5; the match to TRBD2 covers 8 bases. CDR3 length: 13 residues. The junction had 3 bases not matched to a gene; V was cut back by 6 bases and J by 3 bases. The germline V gene encodes CDR1 SNHLY and CDR2 FYNNEI. The DNA of the CDR3 is TGTGCCAGCAGGGGAGCGGGGGAAGAGACCCAGTACTTC. As protein: CASRGAGEETQYF.

This clone was picked up one time. J is TRBJ2-3 and V is TRBV5-4; 12 bases line up with TRBD1. This CDR3 contains 15 residues. V was clipped by 3 bases and J by 7 bases; unmatched bases: 6. CDR1 is SGHNT, CDR2 YYREEE, per germline (reference sequence). The CDR3 reads CASSSPGQGAHTQYF. The CDR3 nucleotides are TGTGCCAGCAGCTCTCCGGGACAGGGGGCGCATACGCAGTATTTT.

The rearrangement uses TRBV4-1 and TRBJ2-1; D gene unclear. The ends were cut back, 4 bases at V and 2 bases at J, with 12 bases in the middle. Germline V CDR1 and CDR2: MGHRA, YSYEKL. The CDR3 has 15 amino acids. This chain's CDR3 is CASSPRKATYNEQFF. As DNA, the CDR3 is TGCGCCAGCAGCCCGCGGAAGGCCACCTACAATGAGCAGTTCTTC.

The CDR3 bases are TGTGCCAGCAGCCAGAGGGATACGCAGTATTTT. Amino acid sequence: CASSQRDTQYF. The J gene is TRBJ2-3, the V gene TRBV7-6; D gene unclear. Trimming removed 5 bases from V and 6 bases from J, with 6 bases in between. Germline V gene sequence: CDR1 SGHVS, CDR2 FNYEAQ. CDR3 length: 11 residues.

The gene calls are TRBV5-1 and TRBJ2-5, with TRBD2 matching 7 bases. The CDR3 loop spans 14 amino acids. V lost 4 bases to trimming and J lost 1 base; unmatched junction nucleotides: 4. Germline V gene sequence: CDR1 SGHRS, CDR2 YFSETQ. As DNA, the CDR3 is TGCGCCAGCAGCGGGGGGGGATTCCAAGAGACCCAGTACTTC. As protein: CASSGGGFQETQYF.

V is TRBV3-1 (or the pseudogene TRBV3-2) and J is TRBJ2-1; D may be TRBD2 (5 bases). The V and J ends lost 5 bases and 8 bases respectively, with 16 bases between them. The CDR3 has 14 amino acids. Per the germline V gene, CDR1 is LGHDT and CDR2 is YNNKEL (reference sequence). The CDR3 DNA follows: TGTGCCAGCAGCAAACTAGATTGGCCACATGAGCAGTTCTTC. This encodes CASSKLDWPHEQFF.

The chain couples TRBV10-1 to TRBJ2-1; 7 nucleotides align to TRBD2. The J segment lost 5 bases and the V segment lost 3 bases, leaving 7 bases of the junction unmatched. Germline lookup yields CDR1 WNHNN and CDR2 SYGVQD (reference sequence). CDR3 length: 15 residues. The CDR3 DNA follows: TGCGCCAGCAGTGAATTTGCGGGGGACCACAATGAGCAGTTCTTC. Its protein is CASSEFAGDHNEQFF.

The gene calls are TRBV11-3 and TRBJ1-1, with D unclear. The CDR3 length is 15 residues. The germline V gene has CDR1 SGHNT and CDR2 YENEEA. Between the trimmed V and J ends, which lost 0 bases and 0 bases, there was a span of 8 bases. The chain's CDR3 is CASSLDGNLNTEAFF. CDR3 bases: TGTGCCAGCAGCTTAGACGGTAACTTGAACACTGAAGCTTTCTTT.

CDR3 DNA: TGTGCCAGCAGTCCGAGGAGAACAGATACGCAGTATTTT. This codes for CASSPRRTDTQYF. J is TRBJ2-3 and V is TRBV7-9; D is unresolved. V dropped 6 bases and J dropped 3 bases, with 10 bases sitting between them. This CDR3 is 13 amino acids long. The germline gives CDR1 SEHNR, CDR2 FQNEAQ (reference sequence).

The chain joins TRBV5-1 to TRBJ2-6; no definite D call. V lost 5 bases and J 0 bases, leaving 9 bases between the germline ends. Germline loops: CDR1 SGHRS, CDR2 YFSETQ. CDR3 size: 15 residues. CDR3 nucleotides: TGCGCCAGCAGTCGGTCCTCCTCTGGGGCCAACGTCCTGACTTTC. This codes for CASSRSSSGANVLTF.

V and J are TRBV15 and TRBJ1-6; the D gene is possibly TRBD1 (5 bases). Germline lookup yields CDR1 LNHNV and CDR2 YYDKDF (reference sequence). The V gene lost 0 bases and the J gene lost 0 bases, with 15 bases spanning the gap. This CDR3 contains 19 residues. The CDR3 region is CATSREPAARVSYNSPLHF. Written as DNA, the CDR3 is TGTGCCACCAGCAGAGAACCCGCCGCCAGGGTCTCCTATAATTCACCCCTCCACTTT.

The CDR3 reads CASRPAAEKLFF. As DNA, the CDR3 is TGTGCCAGCAGGCCGGCGGCTGAAAAACTGTTTTTT. The chain combines TRBV2 with TRBJ1-4; D ambiguous. Germline V gene data show CDR1 as SNHLY and CDR2 as FYNNEI. The CDR3 length is 12 residues. Trimming shortened V by 6 bases and J by 7 bases, and 9 bases separated the two germline ends.

The chain carries TRBV5-1 and TRBJ2-2; 7 bases are a match to TRBD2. V shed 1 base, J shed 3 bases, and the junction held 0 bases outside the gene matches. Germline values: CDR1 SGHRS, CDR2 YFSETQ. The CDR3 is 14 amino acids. The CDR3 sequence is CASSLSGDTGELFF. CDR3 in DNA: TGCGCCAGCAGCTTGAGCGGGGACACCGGGGAGCTGTTTTTT.

The CDR3 region has the DNA TGTGCCACGAAAAAAACAGGGGCCACCGGGGAGCTGTTTTTT. Translated, it gives CATKKTGATGELFF. The gene calls are TRBV15 and TRBJ2-2, with 7 nucleotides matching TRBD1. This CDR3 is 14 amino acids long. Germline CDR1 reads LNHNV; CDR2 reads YYDKDF (reference sequence). V lost 9 bases, J lost 4 bases, and 8 bases stayed unmatched.

The gene calls are TRBV3-1 (or the pseudogene TRBV3-2) and TRBJ1-2; no clear D gene. This CDR3 is 15 amino acids long. V was trimmed by 0 bases and J by 4 bases, leaving 12 bases between them. Germline V gene data show CDR1 as LGHDT and CDR2 as YNNKEL (reference sequence). In DNA, the CDR3 is TGTGCCAGCAGCCAAGAAAGATTGGAGGTCTATGGCTACACCTTC. This sequence encodes CASSQERLEVYGYTF.

The chain recombines TRBV4-1 with TRBJ2-6; TRBD1 matches 9 bases. Trimming cost V 4 bases and J 4 bases; bases outside gene matches: 14. Germline V gene sequence: CDR1 MGHRA, CDR2 YSYEKL. This CDR3 has 19 amino acids. As DNA, the CDR3 is TGCGCCAGCAGCCGAGCTCCGGGACAGGGAGCCTCCGGGGCCAACGTCCTGACTTTC. It specifies CASSRAPGQGASGANVLTF.

This sequence joins TRBV12-3 or TRBV12-4 and TRBJ2-7; no clear D. Trimming left V 3 bases short and J 2 bases short, with 8 bases between. The CDR3 is 13 amino acids. CDR3 sequence (DNA): TGTGCCAGCAGTTTTAACAAAGCCTACGAGCAGTACTTC. This gives the protein CASSFNKAYEQYF.

This chain uses TRBV6-5 with TRBJ1-6; D is unresolved. Germline V CDR1 and CDR2: MNHEY, SVGAGI. The CDR3 spans 16 residues. The V and J ends lost 2 bases and 5 bases respectively, with 13 bases between them. CDR3 sequence (DNA): TGTGCCAGCAGTTACCTGCGTCCTCCTAATAATTCACCCCTCCACTTT. This encodes CASSYLRPPNNSPLHF.

The chain links TRBV3-1 (or the pseudogene TRBV3-2) to TRBJ2-1; 12 bases are a match to TRBD1. Germline trimming cut 6 bases from V and 9 bases from J; bases unmatched to any gene: 9. Germline V gives CDR1 LGHDT, CDR2 YNNKEL (reference sequence). The CDR3 loop spans 15 amino acids. The CDR3 nucleotides are TGTGCCAGCAGTCTGGGGACAGGGGGCCGTGGTGAGCAGTTCTTC. It specifies CASSLGTGGRGEQFF.

In this sample, this clone turned up once. The chain couples TRBV3-1 (or the pseudogene TRBV3-2) to TRBJ2-5, with a tentative D call TRBD2 (5 bases). V was pared by 0 bases and J by 4 bases, with 6 bases between. The CDR3 loop spans 13 amino acids. Per germline, CDR1 LGHDT and CDR2 YNNKEL (reference sequence). Here the CDR3 DNA reads TGTGCCAGCAGCCAAGAGGCGGGAGAGACCCAGTACTTC. It translates to CASSQEAGETQYF.

V usage is TRBV6-5 and J usage is TRBJ1-4, with TRBD1 identical over 8 bases. This CDR3 is 14 amino acids long. CDR1 is MNHEY, CDR2 SVGAGI, per germline. After removal of 7 bases from V and 6 bases from J, the junction contained 7 bases not matched to a gene. CDR3 sequence (DNA): TGTGCCAGCATAACAGGGGGGATGTATGAAAAACTGTTTTTT. Its protein is CASITGGMYEKLFF.

The J gene is TRBJ1-1, the V gene TRBV27, with TRBD1 matching over 11 bases. The V gene end was trimmed by 8 bases and the J gene end by 5 bases; junction bases not matched to a gene: 16. Germline CDR1 is MNHEY and CDR2 is SMNVEV (reference sequence). The CDR3 consists of 17 residues. CDR3 coding DNA: TGTGCCAGCTGTCTCCTTGGGGACAGGGGGAAATTTACTGAAGCTTTCTTT. This sequence encodes CASCLLGDRGKFTEAFF.

The J gene is TRBJ1-2, the V gene TRBV7-9; no clear D gene. The V end was cut by 5 bases, the J end by 4 bases, with 14 bases between. The CDR3 loop spans 14 amino acids. Germline CDR1 and CDR2: SEHNR and FQNEAQ (reference sequence). CDR3 in DNA: TGTGCCAGCAGCCCCCCCCAGAATTCCTATGGCTACACCTTC. It specifies CASSPPQNSYGYTF.

In its sample, this clone was seen a few times. This sequence joins TRBV5-1 and TRBJ1-6; no definite D call. This CDR3 is built from 14 residues. Germline V CDR1 and CDR2: SGHRS, YFSETQ. V was pared by 4 bases and J by 1 base, with 6 bases between. CDR3 sequence (DNA): TGCGCCAGCAGCCTAGGTTCCTATAATTCACCCCTCCACTTT. This codes for CASSLGSYNSPLHF.

The chain uses TRBV6-5 and TRBJ2-3, with D possibly being TRBD1 (6 bases). The CDR3 spans 15 residues. Germline loops: CDR1 MNHEY, CDR2 SVGAGI. V was clipped by 6 bases and J by 3 bases, with 16 bases between them. The CDR3 DNA sequence: TGTGCCAGCAGGGACCGGTCGCAGGGGACAGATACGCAGTATTTT. It codes for CASRDRSQGTDTQYF.

Only one count was recorded for this clone. The rearrangement uses TRBV4-1 and TRBJ2-3; D may be TRBD1 (5 bases). From germline, CDR1 is MGHRA and CDR2 YSYEKL. Trimming took off 1 base at V and 6 bases at J, with 8 bases between the two ends. This CDR3 contains 13 residues. CDR3 residues: CASSQGDSDTQYF. CDR3 nucleotide sequence: TGCGCCAGCAGCCAAGGCGACAGTGATACGCAGTATTTT.

This chain links TRBV19 with TRBJ2-1; D might be TRBD2 (6 bases). CDR3 length: 13 residues. V was pared by 6 bases and J by 6 bases, with 12 bases between. Germline CDR1 reads LNHDA; CDR2 reads SQIVND (reference sequence). The CDR3 loop reads CASSLGGINEQFF. The CDR3 coding sequence is TGTGCCAGTAGCCTGGGGGGAATCAATGAGCAGTTCTTC.